This T cell receptor (beta chain) is drawn from a study of shared clonotypes between healthy human individuals. The study drew all its donors from Caucasian adults living in Nashville, Tennessee. Looked up from germline, CDR1 is LNHNV and CDR2 is YYDKDF (reference sequence). The CDR3 sequence is 19 residues long. Trimming took 0 bases from V and 4 from J; bases not matched to a gene: 13. Assay: immunoSEQ multiplex PCR; the TCRdb copy retains only in-frame clones and omits some. The table records about 490,000 clones, 81% of them present only once. V is TRBV15 and J is TRBJ2-2, with TRBD1 identical over 8 bases. The sample consisted of PBMCs. The clonotype comes from a woman aged 40 to 49 in good health. Some clones in this sample may be carry-over from other donors' samples. CDR3 in amino acids: CATSRDLFSGQDFTGELFF. CDR3 DNA sequence: TGTGCCACCAGCAGAGATTTATTTTCGGGACAGGATTTCACCGGGGAGCTGTTTTTT.